This TCR beta chain is drawn from a study of cytomegalovirus exposure and HLA in healthy donors. The V and J ends lost 2 bases and 3 bases respectively, with 5 bases between them. Germline V gene data show CDR1 as DFQATT and CDR2 as SNEGSKA (reference sequence). The CDR3 length is 11 residues. Findings and limits, study-wide: Later analysis placed DRB1 highest and HLA-C lowest in TCR association rates, which differed by HLA locus.

About this clone: Antigen: not known.

The PCR employed 60 Vbeta primers together with 13 Jbeta primers. Assay used: immunoSEQ multiplex PCR; TCRdb lists only in-frame clones, some missing. This table holds fewer than 150,000 clones. This receptor was taken from an older woman in good health and CMV-seronegative. This sequence joins TRBV20-1 and TRBJ2-7; the D is unclear. The source material was PBMCs. Written as DNA, the CDR3 is TGCAGTGCTAGACAGGACTACGAGCAGTACTTC. Translated: CSARQDYEQYF.